The 9 T cell receptor beta chains below all came from one sample that was sequenced in a study of shared clonotypes between healthy human individuals. Assay: immunoSEQ multiplex PCR; the TCRdb copy retains only in-frame clones and omits some. The sample carries over a million clones, approximately 70% recorded once. Sequencing input: memory CD4+ T cells sorted from blood. Stated subset: CD45RA-negative fraction. These receptor sequences come from a young man in good health.

In this sample, this clone turned up once. This chain connects TRBV10-3 to TRBJ1-2, with a weak D call TRBD1 (5 bases). This CDR3 is 11 amino acids long. CDR1 and CDR2 (germline): ENHRY, SYGVKD. With 0 bases removed from V and 11 bases from J, the gap between germline ends came to 7 bases. CDR3: CAISESQGYTF. CDR3 nucleotide sequence: TGTGCCATCAGTGAGTCCCAGGGATACACCTTC.

This sequence joins TRBV6-6 and TRBJ1-1, with a possible D match to TRBD1 (5 bases). From germline, CDR1 is MNHNY and CDR2 SVGAGI (reference sequence). This CDR3 is built from 13 residues. Trimming stripped 6 bases from V and 5 bases from J, with 13 bases between. CDR3 sequence (DNA): TGTGCCAGCAGCCCCATGCGGGGGACTGAAGCTTTCTTT. It encodes CASSPMRGTEAFF.

The chain has TRBV5-1 and TRBJ2-2, with D perhaps matching TRBD1 (6 bases). CDR3 size: 17 residues. The ends were cut back, 1 base at V and 6 bases at J, with 19 bases in the middle. Germline loops: CDR1 SGHRS, CDR2 YFSETQ. The CDR3, as DNA: TGCGCCAGCAGCTTGTCGACAGGCCTCGATTTCTCCGGGGAGCTGTTTTTT. Translation: CASSLSTGLDFSGELFF.

The J gene is TRBJ1-2, the V gene TRBV7-2; no reliable D call. Germline-derived CDR1 and CDR2 are SGHTA and FQGNSA. The length of the CDR3 is 12 residues. With 5 bases removed from V and 8 bases from J, the gap between germline ends came to 12 bases. The CDR3 nucleotides read TGTGCCAGCAGCCCTAACTCGGGAGGCTACACCTTC. It codes for CASSPNSGGYTF.

In DNA form, the CDR3 reads TGTGCCAGCAGGCGTGCAGGGATAACTAATGAAAAACTGTTTTTT. It codes for CASRRAGITNEKLFF. The chain links TRBV5-6 to TRBJ1-4, with D possibly TRBD1 on 5 matching bases. The CDR3 contains 15 residues. The germline CDR1 and CDR2 sequences are SGHDT and YYEEEE. Trimming took off 5 bases at V and 1 base at J, with 12 bases between the two ends.

This chain joins TRBV18 and TRBJ2-1; D call uncertain. Germline CDR1 is KGHSH and CDR2 is LQKENI. Trimming took off 0 bases at V and 10 bases at J, with 10 bases between the two ends. The CDR3 runs to 13 residues. This chain's CDR3 is CASSPPQRHEQFF. The DNA for the CDR3 is TGTGCCAGCTCACCACCCCAGCGACACGAGCAGTTCTTC.

The V call is TRBV5-1, the J call TRBJ2-2, with D possibly called TRBD1 or TRBD2 (5 bases each). CDR1 is SGHRS, CDR2 YFSETQ, per germline. The CDR3 spans 16 residues. Deletions cut 4 bases from V and 4 bases from J, with 17 bases between. The DNA for the CDR3 is TGCGCCAGCAGCCGGACCGGGACCGAGGGCACCGGGGAGCTGTTTTTT. Translated, it gives CASSRTGTEGTGELFF.

The chain is built from TRBV9 and TRBJ2-7; no clear D gene. The CDR3 sequence is 13 residues long. Trimming took off 2 bases at V and 6 bases at J, with 12 bases between the two ends. From germline, CDR1 is SGDLS and CDR2 YYNGEE. The CDR3 nucleotides are TGTGCCAGCAGCGTTCGGCTCTCCAGCGAGCAGTACTTC. Encoded protein: CASSVRLSSEQYF.

The V call is TRBV20-1, the J call TRBJ2-4, with D uncertain. The CDR3 consists of 11 residues. Germline V lookup: CDR1 DFQATT, CDR2 SNEGSKA (reference sequence). The V gene lost 8 bases and the J gene lost 6 bases, with 11 bases spanning the gap. CDR3 coding DNA: TGCAGTTTCATGGAAGGAAACATTCAGTACTTC. Translation gives CSFMEGNIQYF.